The next 8 T cell receptor beta chains were all read from a single sample in a study of blood T cell repertoires in COVID-19. Clones were sequenced by immunoSEQ multiplex PCR, and TCRdb holds only the in-frame ones, with some missing. The repertoire holds around 180,000 clones, about 87% seen once, with more than 25% in the top ten. Material: peripheral blood. The receptors were gathered from a man aged 55 to 70 with acute or convalescent COVID-19.

This clone was counted many times. The V gene is TRBV11-2, the J gene TRBJ2-7, with D possibly TRBD1 on 6 matching bases. V lost 3 bases and J lost 0, with 15 bases in between. This CDR3 comprises 16 residues. Germline V lookup: CDR1 SGHAT, CDR2 FQNNGV. For the CDR3, the DNA is TGTGCCAGCAGCTTCCCGGACAGATATAGCTCCTACGAGCAGTACGTC. As protein: CASSFPDRYSSYEQYV.

V is TRBV14 and J is TRBJ2-1; D is perhaps TRBD1 (5 bases). The CDR3 runs 16 residues. V lost 3 bases to trimming and J lost 0 bases, with 12 bases between them. Looked up from germline, CDR1 is SGHDN and CDR2 is FVKESK. CDR3 loop: CASSQGPGRSYNEQFF. DNA for the CDR3: TGTGCCAGCAGCCAGGGGCCCGGACGCTCCTACAATGAGCAGTTCTTC.

This clone was seen only a few times. V usage is TRBV9 and J usage is TRBJ1-3; D is undetermined. V was cut by 0 bases and J by 3 bases, with 10 bases left in between. CDR1 SGDLS and CDR2 YYNGEE come from the germline V gene. CDR3 length equals 15 residues. The chain's CDR3 is CASSVEAGYGNTIYF. The CDR3 DNA follows: TGTGCCAGCAGCGTAGAGGCAGGCTATGGAAACACCATATATTTT.

The chain recombines TRBV4-2 with TRBJ1-2; 8 nucleotides align to TRBD1. Germline values: CDR1 LGHNA, CDR2 YNFKEQ. CDR3 size: 17 residues. Unmatched junction bases numbered 13, after V lost 0 bases and J lost 7 bases. The DNA for the CDR3 is TGTGCCAGCAGCCAAGATAGTCGGACAGGGTGGGCTGGTGGCTACACCTTC. It is translated as CASSQDSRTGWAGGYTF.

Of note for this clone: Sequence at one end of the junction differs from germline and may be a read error. The chain has TRBV19 and TRBJ2-2; 12 bases line up with TRBD2. This CDR3 is 16 amino acids long. Germline V CDR1 and CDR2: LNHDA, SQIVND (reference sequence). The CDR3 DNA sequence: TGTGGCAGTAGGGGTTCTAGCGGGAGGGGGACCGGGGAGCTGTTTTTT. Residues: CGSRGSSGRGTGELFF.

The genes are TRBV29-1 and TRBJ2-7, with D perhaps TRBD1 (6 bases). Germline V gives CDR1 SQVTM, CDR2 ANQGSEA. The CDR3 covers 13 residues. V was cut by 6 bases and J by 2 bases, with 14 bases left in between. This CDR3 reads CSVNQGQTYEQYF. DNA for the CDR3: TGCAGCGTCAACCAGGGGCAAACCTACGAGCAGTACTTC.

The genes are TRBV5-1 and TRBJ2-1, with TRBD2 matching 9 bases. The CDR3 has 16 amino acids. Germline V gene sequence: CDR1 SGHRS, CDR2 YFSETQ. Trimming at V came to 4 bases and at J to 3 bases, leaving 8 bases not matched to a gene. CDR3 region: CASSVIAGEFYNEQFF. The CDR3 bases are TGCGCCAGCAGCGTAATAGCGGGGGAGTTCTACAATGAGCAGTTCTTC.

CDR3 sequence (DNA): TGTGCTAGTGGTTTGACAGGACTAGCGGGAAGGAACAATGAGCAGTTCTTC. Encoded protein: CASGLTGLAGRNNEQFF. The chain carries TRBV12-5 and TRBJ2-1; TRBD2 matches at 12 bases. V trimming: 2 bases; J trimming: 5 bases; junction bases outside the gene matches: 7. The length of the CDR3 is 17 residues. Germline V gene lookup returns CDR1 LGHNT and CDR2 FRNRAP.